This TCR beta chain is from a study of T cell responses to AZD1222 COVID-19 vaccine. Study summary: Second doses at about 4 or about 12 weeks were pooled.

In the case of this clone: Its antigen is unknown.

Study-wide findings and caveats: Unmutated variant regions are reportedly targeted by nearly half of spike-specific TCRs. Possibly, clonal diversity was underestimated; donors were largely white British and included more females.

The CDR3 contains 13 residues. Germline CDR1 MNHNY, CDR2 SVGAGI (reference sequence). V lost 6 bases to trimming and J lost 5 bases, with 13 bases between them. Measured with immunoSEQ multiplex PCR; TCRdb has only the in-frame clones, and not every one. The sample has about 110,000 clones, about 81% seen once; the top ten hold 5%. This clonotype was obtained from an adult in good health. The sample was peripheral blood, taken on day 0 of AZD1222 vaccination. The chain links TRBV6-6 to TRBJ1-1; possibly TRBD1 for D (5 bases). DNA of the CDR3: TGTGCCAGCAGGGCGGGGACGGAGACTGAAGCTTTCTTT. Residues: CASRAGTETEAFF.